The entry that follows covers one T cell receptor (beta chain) sequence. Its antigen is unknown. These data come from a study of blood T cells in healthy people across ages. The second PCR ran roughly 7 to 12 cycles with a sample-barcoded 5' primer and J-beta primers. TCRdb processed the 5' RACE reads anew with MiXCR; each CDR3 protein has one entry. The data hold 250,000 to 300,000 distinct CDR3 sequences, with less than 30% observed a single time. Each individual donor underwent a draw of ten milliliters of peripheral blood. The authors extracted at least 5.5 micrograms of total RNA per sample. The CDR3 has 20 amino acids. V lost 5 bases and J lost 4; bases outside the gene matches: 14. Study-wide results and limits: With age, beta diversity per million T cells declined roughly linearly, significantly by 30 to 40.

The source material was blood. The chain is built from TRBV12-3 or TRBV12-4 and TRBJ2-1; TRBD2 matches at 16 bases. The source is a woman between 65 and 79 years old in good health. CDR3 DNA: TGTGCCAGCAGTCGCCTCTCTGGGACTAGCGGGAGGGGGGGGTACAATGAGCAGTTCTTC. Amino acid sequence: CASSRLSGTSGRGGYNEQFF.